This TCR beta chain appears in the sequencing data of a study of CD8+ T cells in alopecia areata. Study overall: It was 6 to 18 months of tofacitinib, and then there were 6 months off drug.

The CDR3 spans 16 residues. The germline V gene has CDR1 LNHDA and CDR2 SQIVND (reference sequence). The J segment lost 4 bases and the V segment lost 4 bases, leaving 12 bases of the junction unmatched. Extracted RNA was reverse transcribed into cDNA, the sequencing template. The repertoire was sequenced with immunoSEQ multiplex PCR; TCRdb's copy has only in-frame clones and lacks some. The table has about 130,000 clones, approximately 53% seen once. Collected material from alopecia areata patients comprised lesional scalp punch biopsies and peripheral blood. The sample in question was CD4+ T cells sorted from blood, obtained at week 0. The chain combines TRBV19 with TRBJ2-5; 7 bases line up with TRBD1. The clonotype comes from a human donor with alopecia areata. The CDR3, as DNA: TGTGCCAGTAGTAGGATAGGGACAGCTTCTCGAGAGACCCAGTACTTC. Its protein is CASSRIGTASRETQYF. Combining the CDR3 with reference TRBV19 and TRBJ2-5 gives the whole variable domain DGGITQSPKYLFRKEGQNVTLSCEQNLNHDAMYWYRQDPGQGLRLIYYSQIVNDFQKGDIAEGYSVSREKKESFPLTVTSAQKNPTAFYLCASSRIGTASRETQYFGPGTRLLVL.